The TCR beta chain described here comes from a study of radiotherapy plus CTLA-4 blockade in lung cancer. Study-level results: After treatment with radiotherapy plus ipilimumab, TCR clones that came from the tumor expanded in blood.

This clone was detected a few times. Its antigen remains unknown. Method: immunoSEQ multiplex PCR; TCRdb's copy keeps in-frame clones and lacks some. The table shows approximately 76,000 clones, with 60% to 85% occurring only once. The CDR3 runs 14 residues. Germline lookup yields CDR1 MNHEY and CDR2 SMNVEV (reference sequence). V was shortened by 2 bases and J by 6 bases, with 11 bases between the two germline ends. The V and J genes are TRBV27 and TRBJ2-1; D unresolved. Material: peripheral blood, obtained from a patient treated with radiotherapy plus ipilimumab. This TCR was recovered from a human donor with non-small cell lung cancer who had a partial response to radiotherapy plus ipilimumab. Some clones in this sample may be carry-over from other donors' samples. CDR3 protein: CASSLRLQSNEQFF. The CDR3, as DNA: TGTGCCAGCAGTTTACGTTTGCAGTCCAATGAGCAGTTCTTC.